This T cell receptor (beta chain) was documented in a study of metastatic and nonmetastatic thyroid tumors. Study results and caveats: Malignant thyroid tumors reportedly had TCR beta diversity that was significantly higher than in benign nodules, in blood and tumor.

This clone was detected ten times or more. Its target is not known. CDR3 length: 14 residues. Germline values: CDR1 SGHTS, CDR2 YDEGEE. With 0 bases clipped from V and 9 bases from J, the junction kept 5 bases outside the gene matches. Original analysis: The distant-metastasis classifier for papillary thyroid cancer was built from CDR3 differences across clinicopathological groups. MiXCR re-clonotyped the PCR reads for TCRdb. TCRdb assigned the V and J calls; the authors' analysis was not used. In the table there are roughly 59,000 clones, about a sixth of which are singletons. Every patient was untreated before thyroid surgery.

V gene TRBV5-8 combines with J gene TRBJ2-1; 8 positions agree with TRBD2. The sequencing input was blood. The sequence derives from a male donor with papillary thyroid cancer or a benign thyroid nodule (not recorded which). Some clones in this sample may be carry-over from other donors' samples. This CDR3 is CASSLAGGGSEQFF. The CDR3 region has the DNA TGTGCCAGCAGCTTGGCCGGCGGGGGGAGTGAGCAGTTCTTC.